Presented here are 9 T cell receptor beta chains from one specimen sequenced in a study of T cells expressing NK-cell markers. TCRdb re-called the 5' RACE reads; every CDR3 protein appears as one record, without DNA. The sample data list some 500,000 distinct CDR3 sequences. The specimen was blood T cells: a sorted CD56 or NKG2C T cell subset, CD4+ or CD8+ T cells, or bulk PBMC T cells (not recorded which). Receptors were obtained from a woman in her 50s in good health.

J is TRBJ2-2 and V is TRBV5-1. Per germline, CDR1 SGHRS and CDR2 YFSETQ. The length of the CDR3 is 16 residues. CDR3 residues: CASSLAVSWNTGELFF.

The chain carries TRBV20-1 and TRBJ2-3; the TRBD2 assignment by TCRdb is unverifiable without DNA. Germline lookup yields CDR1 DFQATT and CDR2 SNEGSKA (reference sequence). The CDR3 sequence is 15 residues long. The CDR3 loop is CSASASETSTDTQYF.

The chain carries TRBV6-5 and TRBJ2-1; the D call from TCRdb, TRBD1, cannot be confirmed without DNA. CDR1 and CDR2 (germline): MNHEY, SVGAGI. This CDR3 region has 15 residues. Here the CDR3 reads CASSWADRGYNEQFF.

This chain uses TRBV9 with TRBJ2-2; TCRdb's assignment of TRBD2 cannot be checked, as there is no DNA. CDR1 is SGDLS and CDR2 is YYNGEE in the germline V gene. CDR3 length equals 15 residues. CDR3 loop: CASSVQIAGAGELFF.

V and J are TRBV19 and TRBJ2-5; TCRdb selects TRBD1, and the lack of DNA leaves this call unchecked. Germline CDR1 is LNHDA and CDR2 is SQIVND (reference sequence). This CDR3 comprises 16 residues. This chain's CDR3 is CASTRGLTGYQETQYF.

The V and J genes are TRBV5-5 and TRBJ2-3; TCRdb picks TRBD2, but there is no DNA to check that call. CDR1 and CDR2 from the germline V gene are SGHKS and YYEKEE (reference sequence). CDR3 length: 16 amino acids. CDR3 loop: CASIPSFRGGWDTQYF.

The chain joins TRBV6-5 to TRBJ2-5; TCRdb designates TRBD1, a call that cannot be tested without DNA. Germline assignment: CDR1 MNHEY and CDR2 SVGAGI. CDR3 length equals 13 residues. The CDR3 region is CASSSLWGETQYF.

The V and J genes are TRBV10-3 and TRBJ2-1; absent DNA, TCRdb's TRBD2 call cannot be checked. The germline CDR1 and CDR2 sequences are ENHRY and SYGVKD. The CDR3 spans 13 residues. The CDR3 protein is CATTGTDYNEQFF.

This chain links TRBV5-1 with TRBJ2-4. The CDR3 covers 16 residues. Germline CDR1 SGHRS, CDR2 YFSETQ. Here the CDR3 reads CASSLARLTDKNIQYF. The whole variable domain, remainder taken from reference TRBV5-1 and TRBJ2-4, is KAGVTQTPRYLIKTRGQQVTLSCSPISGHRSVSWYQQTPGQGLQFLFEYFSETQRNKGNFPGRFSGRQFSNSRSEMNVSTLELGDSALYLCASSLARLTDKNIQYFGAGTRLSVL.